This T cell receptor beta chain emerged from a study of breast tumors, draining lymph nodes, adjacent tissues. Study observations and caveats: Luminal-like breast cancer showed significantly higher tumor–nontumor repertoire similarity than basal-like. Compared with lymph nodes, tumors were less diverse; compared with nontumor tissue, more.

Trimming left V 0 bases short and J 0 bases short, with 15 bases between. Germline CDR1 MNHEY, CDR2 SVGAGI. The length of the CDR3 is 18 residues. Samples came from axillary lymph nodes draining the breast cancer. TCRdb re-called the multiplex PCR reads with MiXCR, one entry per CDR3 protein. The sample lists fewer than 150,000 distinct CDR3 sequences, 21% seen once, with roughly 2% in the top ten. The sample holds many counts of this clonotype. Its antigen remains unidentified. The sequenced sample consisted of axillary lymph node tissue. V is TRBV6-5 and J is TRBJ1-3, with a tentative D call TRBD1 (5 bases). This sequence originates from a female donor with breast cancer. Some clones in this sample may be carry-over from other donors' samples. The CDR3 here is CASSYSTPGRPSGNTIYF. CDR3 in DNA: TGTGCCAGCAGTTACTCGACCCCGGGACGGCCCTCTGGAAACACCATATATTTT.